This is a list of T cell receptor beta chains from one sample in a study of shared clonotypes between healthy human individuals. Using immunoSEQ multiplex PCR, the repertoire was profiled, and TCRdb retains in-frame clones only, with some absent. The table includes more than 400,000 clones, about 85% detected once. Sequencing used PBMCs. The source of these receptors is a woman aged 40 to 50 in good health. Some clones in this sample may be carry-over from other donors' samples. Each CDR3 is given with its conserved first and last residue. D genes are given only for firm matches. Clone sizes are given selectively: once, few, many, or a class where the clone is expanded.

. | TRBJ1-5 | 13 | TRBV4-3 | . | TGCGCCAGCAGCCAAGGTTTTGGCCAGCCCCAGCATTTT | CASSQGFGQPQHF
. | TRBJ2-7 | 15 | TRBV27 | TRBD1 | TGTGCCAGCAGTACTTCACAGGGGCCCTACTACGAGCAGTACTTC | CASSTSQGPYYEQYF
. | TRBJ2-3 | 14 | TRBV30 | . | TGTGCCTGGAGTGTGGGCGGGCGCACAGATACGCAGTATTTT | CAWSVGGRTDTQYF
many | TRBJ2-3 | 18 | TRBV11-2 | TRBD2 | TGTGCCAGCAGCCGGAGGTTGCTAGCGGGAGCCAGAACAGATACGCAGTATTTT | CASSRRLLAGARTDTQYF
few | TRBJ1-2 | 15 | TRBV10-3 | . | TGTGCCAGCAGTGAAGCATCGACCGGCGGGTATGGCTACACCTTC | CASSEASTGGYGYTF
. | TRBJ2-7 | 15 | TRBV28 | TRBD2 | TGTGCCAGCAGTTTAGGCGGGAGAAGGGCTTGGGAGCAGTACTTC | CASSLGGRRAWEQYF
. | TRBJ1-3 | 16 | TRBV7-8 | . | TGTGCCAGCAGCTTATTTGTCAGGAGCTCTGGAAACACCATATATTTT | CASSLFVRSSGNTIYF
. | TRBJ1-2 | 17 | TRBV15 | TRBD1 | TGTGCCACCAGCAGAGATAAGGGTGGTACAGGGGGCCTCGGCTACACCTTC | CATSRDKGGTGGLGYTF
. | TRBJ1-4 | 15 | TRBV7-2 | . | TGTGCCAGCAGCTTAGAAGGCAGGCCGATAGAAAAACTGTTTTTT | CASSLEGRPIEKLFF
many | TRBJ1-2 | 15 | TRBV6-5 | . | TGTGCCAGCAGTCCGTGGGAGGGCGACGTTAATGGCTACACCTTC | CASSPWEGDVNGYTF
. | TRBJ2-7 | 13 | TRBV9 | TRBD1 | TGTGCCAGCAGCGGACAGGGGGTAAGCGAGCAGTACTTC | CASSGQGVSEQYF
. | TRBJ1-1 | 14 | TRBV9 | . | TGTGCCAGCAGCGTAGTTGGGAAGAACACTGAAGCTTTCTTT | CASSVVGKNTEAFF
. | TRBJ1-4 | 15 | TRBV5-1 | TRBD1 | TGCGCCAGCAGACAGGGGGCGGGAACTAATGAAAAACTGTTTTTT | CASRQGAGTNEKLFF
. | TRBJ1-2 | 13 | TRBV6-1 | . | TGTGCCATCAGTGAGCAGGGCGACTATGGCTACACCTTC | CAISEQGDYGYTF